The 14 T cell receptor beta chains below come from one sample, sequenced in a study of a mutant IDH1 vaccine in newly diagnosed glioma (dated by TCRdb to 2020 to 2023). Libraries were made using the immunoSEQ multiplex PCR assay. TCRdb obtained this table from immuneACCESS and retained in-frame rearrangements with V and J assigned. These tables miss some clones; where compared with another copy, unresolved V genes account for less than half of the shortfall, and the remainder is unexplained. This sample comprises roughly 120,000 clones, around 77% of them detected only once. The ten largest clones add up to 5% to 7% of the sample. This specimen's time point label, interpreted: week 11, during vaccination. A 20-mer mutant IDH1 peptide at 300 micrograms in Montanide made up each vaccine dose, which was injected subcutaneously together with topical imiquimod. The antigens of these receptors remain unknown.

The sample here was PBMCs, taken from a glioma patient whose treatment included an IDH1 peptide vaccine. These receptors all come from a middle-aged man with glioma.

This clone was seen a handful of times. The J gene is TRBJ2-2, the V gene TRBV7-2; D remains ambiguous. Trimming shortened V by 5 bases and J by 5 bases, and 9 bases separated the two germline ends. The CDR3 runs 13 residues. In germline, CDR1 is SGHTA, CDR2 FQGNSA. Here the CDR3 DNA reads TGTGCCAGCAGCCCCCAGTCGACCGGGGAGCTGTTTTTT. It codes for CASSPQSTGELFF.

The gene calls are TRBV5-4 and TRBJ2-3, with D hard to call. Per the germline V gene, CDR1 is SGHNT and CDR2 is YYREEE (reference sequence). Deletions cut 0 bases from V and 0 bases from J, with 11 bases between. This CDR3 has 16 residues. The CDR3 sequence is CASSLGGRPSTDTQYF. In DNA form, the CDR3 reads TGTGCCAGCAGCTTGGGTGGGCGGCCTAGCACAGATACGCAGTATTTT.

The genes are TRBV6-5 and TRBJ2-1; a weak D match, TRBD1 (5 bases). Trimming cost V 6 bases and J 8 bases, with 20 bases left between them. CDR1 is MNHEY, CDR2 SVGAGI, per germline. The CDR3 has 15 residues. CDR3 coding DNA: TGTGCCAGCAGCCTTGGTGGGGCGAGCTGGGATGAGCAGTTCTTC. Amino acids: CASSLGGASWDEQFF.

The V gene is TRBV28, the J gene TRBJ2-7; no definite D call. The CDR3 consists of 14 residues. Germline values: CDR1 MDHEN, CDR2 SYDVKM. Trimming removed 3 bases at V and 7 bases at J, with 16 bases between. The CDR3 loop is CASSFSRISGEQYF. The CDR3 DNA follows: TGTGCCAGCAGTTTCTCCCGGATAAGTGGAGAGCAGTACTTC.

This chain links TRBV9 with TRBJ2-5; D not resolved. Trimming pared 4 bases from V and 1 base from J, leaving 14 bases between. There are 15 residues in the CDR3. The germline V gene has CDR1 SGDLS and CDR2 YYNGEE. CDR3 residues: CASSLVGQPQETQYF. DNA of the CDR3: TGTGCCAGCAGCCTCGTAGGTCAGCCCCAAGAGACCCAGTACTTC.

CDR3 nucleotide sequence: TGCGCCAGCAGCTTCACTGGGTTCAATGAAAAACTGTTTTTT. Its translation: CASSFTGFNEKLFF. The rearrangement uses TRBV5-1 and TRBJ1-4; D remains unclear. Looked up from germline, CDR1 is SGHRS and CDR2 is YFSETQ. The CDR3 length is 14 residues. V gave up 2 bases and J gave up 5 bases, with 10 bases separating them.

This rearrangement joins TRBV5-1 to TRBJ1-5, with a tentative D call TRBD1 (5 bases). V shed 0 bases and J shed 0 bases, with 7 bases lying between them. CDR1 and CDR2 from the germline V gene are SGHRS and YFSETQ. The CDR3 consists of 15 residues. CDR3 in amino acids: CASSLDGGSNQPQHF. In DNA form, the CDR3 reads TGCGCCAGCAGCTTGGACGGGGGTAGCAATCAGCCCCAGCATTTT.

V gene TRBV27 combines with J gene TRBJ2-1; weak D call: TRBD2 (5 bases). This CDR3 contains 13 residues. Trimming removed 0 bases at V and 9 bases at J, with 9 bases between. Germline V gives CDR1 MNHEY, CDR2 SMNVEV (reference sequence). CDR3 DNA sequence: TGTGCCAGCAGTTTATCCGGGGTGGGTGAGCAGTTCTTC. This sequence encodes CASSLSGVGEQFF.

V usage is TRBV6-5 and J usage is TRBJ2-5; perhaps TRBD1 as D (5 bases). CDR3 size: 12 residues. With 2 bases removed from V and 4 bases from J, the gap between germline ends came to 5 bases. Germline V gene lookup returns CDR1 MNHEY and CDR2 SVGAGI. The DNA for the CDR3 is TGTGCCAGCAGTTACACAGGAGAGACCCAGTACTTC. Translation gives CASSYTGETQYF.

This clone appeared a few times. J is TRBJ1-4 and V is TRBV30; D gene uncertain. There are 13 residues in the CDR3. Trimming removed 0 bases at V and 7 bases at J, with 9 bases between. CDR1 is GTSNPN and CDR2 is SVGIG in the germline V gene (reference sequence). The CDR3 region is CAWSVQRSEKLFF. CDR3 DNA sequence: TGTGCCTGGAGTGTACAGAGGAGTGAAAAACTGTTTTTT.

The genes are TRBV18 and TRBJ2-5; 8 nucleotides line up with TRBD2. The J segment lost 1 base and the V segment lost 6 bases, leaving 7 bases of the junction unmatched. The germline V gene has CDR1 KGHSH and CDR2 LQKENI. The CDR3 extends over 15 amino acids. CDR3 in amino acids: CASSRTSGPQETQYF. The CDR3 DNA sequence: TGTGCCAGCTCCCGTACTAGCGGCCCCCAAGAGACCCAGTACTTC.

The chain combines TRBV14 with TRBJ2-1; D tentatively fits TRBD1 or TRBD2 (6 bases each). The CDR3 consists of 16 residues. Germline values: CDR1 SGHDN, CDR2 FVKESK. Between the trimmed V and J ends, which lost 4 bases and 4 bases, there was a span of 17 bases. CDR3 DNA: TGTGCCAGCAGCCCCCATGGGAGGACAGCTTACAATGAGCAGTTCTTC. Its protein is CASSPHGRTAYNEQFF. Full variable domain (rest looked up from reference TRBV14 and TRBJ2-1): EAGVTQFPSHSVIEKGQTVTLRCDPISGHDNLYWYRRVMGKEIKFLLHFVKESKQDESGMPNNRFLAERTGGTYSTLKVQPAELEDSGVYFCASSPHGRTAYNEQFFGPGTRLTVL.

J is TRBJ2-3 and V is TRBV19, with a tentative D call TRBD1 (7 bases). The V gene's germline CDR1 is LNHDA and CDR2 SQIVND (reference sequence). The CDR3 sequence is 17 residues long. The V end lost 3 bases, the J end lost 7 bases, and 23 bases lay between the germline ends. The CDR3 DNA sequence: TGTGCCAGTAGTATCCCCCGACAGGGAGGCCCAGGAAATACGCAGTATTTT. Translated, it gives CASSIPRQGGPGNTQYF.

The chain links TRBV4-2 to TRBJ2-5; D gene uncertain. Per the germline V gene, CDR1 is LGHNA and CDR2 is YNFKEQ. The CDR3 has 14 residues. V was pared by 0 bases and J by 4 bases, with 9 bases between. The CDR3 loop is CASSQDSSAETQYF. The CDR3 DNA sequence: TGTGCCAGCAGCCAAGATTCCAGCGCAGAGACCCAGTACTTC.